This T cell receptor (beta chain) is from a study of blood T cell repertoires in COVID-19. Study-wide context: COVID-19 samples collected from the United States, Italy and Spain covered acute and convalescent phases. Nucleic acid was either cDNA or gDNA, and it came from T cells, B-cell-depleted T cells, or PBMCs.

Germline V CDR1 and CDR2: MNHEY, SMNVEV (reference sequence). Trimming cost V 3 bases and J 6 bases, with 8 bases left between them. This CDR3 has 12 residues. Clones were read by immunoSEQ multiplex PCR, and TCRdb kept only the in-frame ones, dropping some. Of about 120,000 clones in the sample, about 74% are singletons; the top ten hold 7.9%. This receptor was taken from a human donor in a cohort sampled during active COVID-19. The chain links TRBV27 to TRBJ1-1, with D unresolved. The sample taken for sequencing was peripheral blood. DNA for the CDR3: TGTGCCAGCAGTTTCCCCGGGGCTGAAGCTTTCTTT. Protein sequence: CASSFPGAEAFF.